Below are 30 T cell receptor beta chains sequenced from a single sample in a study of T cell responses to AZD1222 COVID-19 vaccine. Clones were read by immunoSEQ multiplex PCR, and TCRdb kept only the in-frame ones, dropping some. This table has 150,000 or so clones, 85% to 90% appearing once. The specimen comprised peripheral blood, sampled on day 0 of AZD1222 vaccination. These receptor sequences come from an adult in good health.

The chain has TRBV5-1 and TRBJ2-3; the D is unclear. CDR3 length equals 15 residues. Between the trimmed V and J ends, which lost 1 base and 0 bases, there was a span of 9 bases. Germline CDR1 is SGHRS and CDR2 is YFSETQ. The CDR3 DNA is TGCGCCAGCAGCTTGTGGGGTGTTAGCACAGATACGCAGTATTTT. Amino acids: CASSLWGVSTDTQYF.

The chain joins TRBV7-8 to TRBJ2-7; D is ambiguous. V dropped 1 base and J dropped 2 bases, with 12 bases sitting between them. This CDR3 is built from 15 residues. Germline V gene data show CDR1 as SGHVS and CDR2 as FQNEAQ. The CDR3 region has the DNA TGTGCCAGCAGCTTAGAAGGGCGCCCCGCCTACGAGCAGTACTTC. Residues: CASSLEGRPAYEQYF.

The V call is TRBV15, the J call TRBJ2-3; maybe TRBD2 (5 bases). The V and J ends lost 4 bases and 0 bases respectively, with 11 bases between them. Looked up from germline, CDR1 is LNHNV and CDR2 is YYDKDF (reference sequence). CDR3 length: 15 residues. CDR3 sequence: CATSTPGLSTDTQYF. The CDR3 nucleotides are TGTGCCACCAGCACACCGGGGTTAAGCACAGATACGCAGTATTTT.

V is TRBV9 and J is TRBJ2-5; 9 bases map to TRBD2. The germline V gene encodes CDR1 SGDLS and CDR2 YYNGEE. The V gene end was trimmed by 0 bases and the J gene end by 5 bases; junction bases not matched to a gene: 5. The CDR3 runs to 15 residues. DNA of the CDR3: TGTGCCAGCAGCGTAGGCGGGACTAGCACTGAGACCCAGTACTTC. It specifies CASSVGGTSTETQYF.

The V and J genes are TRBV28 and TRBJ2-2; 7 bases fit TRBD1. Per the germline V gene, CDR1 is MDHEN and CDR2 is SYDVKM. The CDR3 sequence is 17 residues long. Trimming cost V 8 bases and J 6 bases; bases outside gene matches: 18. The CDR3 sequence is CASRPIQGVRLSGELFF. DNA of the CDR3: TGTGCCAGCCGACCGATTCAGGGGGTACGTTTATCCGGGGAGCTGTTTTTT.

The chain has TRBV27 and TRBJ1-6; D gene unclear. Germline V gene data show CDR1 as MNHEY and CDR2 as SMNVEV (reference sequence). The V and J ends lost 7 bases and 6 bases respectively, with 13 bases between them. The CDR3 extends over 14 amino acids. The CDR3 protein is CASTRGGSNSPLHF. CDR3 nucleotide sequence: TGTGCCAGCACCCGAGGCGGATCTAATTCACCCCTCCACTTT.

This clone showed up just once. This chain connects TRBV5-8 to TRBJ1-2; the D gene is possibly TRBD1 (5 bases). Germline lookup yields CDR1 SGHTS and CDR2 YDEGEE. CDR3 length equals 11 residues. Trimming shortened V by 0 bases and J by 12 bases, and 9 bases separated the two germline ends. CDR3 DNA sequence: TGTGCCAGCAGCTTGGTCAGGGCCCACACCTTC. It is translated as CASSLVRAHTF.

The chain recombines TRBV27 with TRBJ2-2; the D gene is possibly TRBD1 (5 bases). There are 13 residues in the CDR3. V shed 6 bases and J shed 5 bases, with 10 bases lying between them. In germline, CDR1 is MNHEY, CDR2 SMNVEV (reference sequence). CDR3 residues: CASRGRLTGELFF. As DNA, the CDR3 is TGTGCCAGCAGGGGGCGATTAACCGGGGAGCTGTTTTTT.

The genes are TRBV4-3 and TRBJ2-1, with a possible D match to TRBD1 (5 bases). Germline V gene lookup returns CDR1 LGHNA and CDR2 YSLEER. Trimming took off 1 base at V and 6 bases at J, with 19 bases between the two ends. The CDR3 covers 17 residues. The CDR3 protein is CASSQGKGAPSSNEQFF. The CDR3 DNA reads TGCGCCAGCAGCCAAGGTAAAGGGGCCCCCTCAAGCAATGAGCAGTTCTTC.

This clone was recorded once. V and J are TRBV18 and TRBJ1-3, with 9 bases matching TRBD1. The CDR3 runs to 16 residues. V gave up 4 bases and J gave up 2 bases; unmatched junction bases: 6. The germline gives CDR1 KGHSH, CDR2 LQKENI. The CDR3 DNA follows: TGTGCCAGCTCACTTACAGGGGGCGCTGCTGGAAACACCATATATTTT. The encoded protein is CASSLTGGAAGNTIYF.

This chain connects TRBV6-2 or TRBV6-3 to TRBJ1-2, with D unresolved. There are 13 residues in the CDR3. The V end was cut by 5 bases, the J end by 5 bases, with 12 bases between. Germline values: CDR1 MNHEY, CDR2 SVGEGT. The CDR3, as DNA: TGTGCCAGCAGTGCTCCGACGGATTATGGCTACACCTTC. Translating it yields CASSAPTDYGYTF.

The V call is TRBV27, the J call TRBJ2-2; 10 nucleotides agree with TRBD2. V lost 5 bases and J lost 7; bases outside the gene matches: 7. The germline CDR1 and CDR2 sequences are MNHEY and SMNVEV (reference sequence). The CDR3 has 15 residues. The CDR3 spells CASSRLAGVGGELFF. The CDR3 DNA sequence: TGTGCCAGCAGTCGTCTAGCGGGAGTCGGCGGGGAGCTGTTTTTT.

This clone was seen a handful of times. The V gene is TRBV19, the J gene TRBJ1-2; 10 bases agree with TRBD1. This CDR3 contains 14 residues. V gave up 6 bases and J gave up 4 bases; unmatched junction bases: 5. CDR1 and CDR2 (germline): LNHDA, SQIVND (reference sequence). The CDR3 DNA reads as TGTGCCAGTAGACGACAGGGGGCAGGCTATGGCTACACCTTC. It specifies CASRRQGAGYGYTF.

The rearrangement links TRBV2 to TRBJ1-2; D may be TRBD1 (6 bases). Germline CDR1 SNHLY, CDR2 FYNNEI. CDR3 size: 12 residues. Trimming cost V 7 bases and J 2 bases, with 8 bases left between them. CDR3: CASKQGNYGYTF. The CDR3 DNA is TGTGCCAGCAAACAGGGAAACTATGGCTACACCTTC.

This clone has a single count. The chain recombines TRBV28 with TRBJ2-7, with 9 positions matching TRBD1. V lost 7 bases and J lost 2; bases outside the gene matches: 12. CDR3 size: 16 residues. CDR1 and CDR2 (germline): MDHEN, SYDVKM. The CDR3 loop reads CASILRMGQGAYEQYF. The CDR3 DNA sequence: TGTGCCAGCATCCTTAGAATGGGACAGGGAGCCTACGAGCAGTACTTC.

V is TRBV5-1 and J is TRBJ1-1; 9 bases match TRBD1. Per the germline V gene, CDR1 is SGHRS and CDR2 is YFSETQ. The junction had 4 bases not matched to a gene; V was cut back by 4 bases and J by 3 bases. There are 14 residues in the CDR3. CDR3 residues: CASSDGQGHTEAFF. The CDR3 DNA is TGCGCCAGCAGCGATGGACAGGGGCACACTGAAGCTTTCTTT. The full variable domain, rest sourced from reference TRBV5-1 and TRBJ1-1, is KAGVTQTPRYLIKTRGQQVTLSCSPISGHRSVSWYQQTPGQGLQFLFEYFSETQRNKGNFPGRFSGRQFSNSRSEMNVSTLELGDSALYLCASSDGQGHTEAFFGQGTRLTVV.

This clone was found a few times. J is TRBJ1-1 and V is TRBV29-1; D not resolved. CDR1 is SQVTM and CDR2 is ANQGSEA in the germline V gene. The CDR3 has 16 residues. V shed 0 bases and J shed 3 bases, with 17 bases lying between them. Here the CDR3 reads CSVEEKGRLPYTEAFF. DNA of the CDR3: TGCAGCGTTGAAGAGAAGGGCAGATTACCCTACACTGAAGCTTTCTTT.

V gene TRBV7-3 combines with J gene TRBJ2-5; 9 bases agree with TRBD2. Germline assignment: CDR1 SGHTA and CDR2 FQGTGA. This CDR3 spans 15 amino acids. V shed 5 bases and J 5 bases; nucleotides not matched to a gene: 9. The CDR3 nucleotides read TGTGCCAGCAGCCCAAGGGGCGGGAGGGTGGAGACCCAGTACTTC. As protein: CASSPRGGRVETQYF. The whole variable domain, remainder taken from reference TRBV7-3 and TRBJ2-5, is GAGVSQTPSNKVTEKGKYVELRCDPISGHTALYWYRQSLGQGPEFLIYFQGTGAADDSGLPNDRFFAVRPEGSVSTLKIQRTERGDSAVYLCASSPRGGRVETQYFGPGTRLLVL.

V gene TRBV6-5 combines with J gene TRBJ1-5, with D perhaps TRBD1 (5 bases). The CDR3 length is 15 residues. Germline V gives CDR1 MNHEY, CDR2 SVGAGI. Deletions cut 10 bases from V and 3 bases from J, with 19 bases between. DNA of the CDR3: TGTGCCACCGATCCCGCACTAGGGGTCAATCAGCCCCAGCATTTT. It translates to CATDPALGVNQPQHF.

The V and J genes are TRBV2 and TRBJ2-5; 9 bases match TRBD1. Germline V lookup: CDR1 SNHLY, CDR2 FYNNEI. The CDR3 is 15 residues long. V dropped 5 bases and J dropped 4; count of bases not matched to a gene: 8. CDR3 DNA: TGTGCCAGCAGTTCTCTGACAGGGGGGGGAGAGACCCAGTACTTC. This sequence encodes CASSSLTGGGETQYF.

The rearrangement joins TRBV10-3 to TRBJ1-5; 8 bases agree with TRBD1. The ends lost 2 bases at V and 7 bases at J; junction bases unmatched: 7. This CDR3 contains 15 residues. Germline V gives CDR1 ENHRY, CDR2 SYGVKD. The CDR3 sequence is CAISEGSGGGQPQHF. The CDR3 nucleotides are TGTGCCATCAGTGAGGGTTCAGGGGGCGGACAGCCCCAGCATTTT.

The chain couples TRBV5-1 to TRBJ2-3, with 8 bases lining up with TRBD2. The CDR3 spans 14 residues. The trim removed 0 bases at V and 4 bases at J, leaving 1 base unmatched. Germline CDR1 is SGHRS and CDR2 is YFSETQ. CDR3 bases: TGCGCCAGCAGCTTGGCGGGAGGGTCAGATACGCAGTATTTT. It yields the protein CASSLAGGSDTQYF.

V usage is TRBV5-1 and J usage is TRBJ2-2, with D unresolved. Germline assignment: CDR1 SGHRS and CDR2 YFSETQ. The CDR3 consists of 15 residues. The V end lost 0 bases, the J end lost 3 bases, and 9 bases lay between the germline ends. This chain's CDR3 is CASSLVMGYTGELFF. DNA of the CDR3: TGCGCCAGCAGCTTGGTTATGGGGTACACCGGGGAGCTGTTTTTT.

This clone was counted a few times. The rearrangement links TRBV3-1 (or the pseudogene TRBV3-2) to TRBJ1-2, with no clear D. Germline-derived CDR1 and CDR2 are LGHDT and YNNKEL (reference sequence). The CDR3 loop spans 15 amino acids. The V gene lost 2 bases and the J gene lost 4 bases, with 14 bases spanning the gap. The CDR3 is CASSQRSPSGYGYTF. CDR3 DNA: TGTGCCAGCAGCCAACGGTCCCCCTCCGGCTATGGCTACACCTTC.

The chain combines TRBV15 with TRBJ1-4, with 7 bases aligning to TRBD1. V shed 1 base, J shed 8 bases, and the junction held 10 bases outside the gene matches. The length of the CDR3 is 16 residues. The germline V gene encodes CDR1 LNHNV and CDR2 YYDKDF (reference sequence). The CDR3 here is CATSRVTGQPFEKLFF. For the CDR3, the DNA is TGTGCCACCAGCAGAGTAACGGGACAGCCCTTCGAAAAACTGTTTTTT.

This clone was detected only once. Written as DNA, the CDR3 is TGTGCCAGCAGCTTGGGGACAGGACGATACAATGAGCAGTTCTTC. The encoded protein is CASSLGTGRYNEQFF. This chain uses TRBV7-3 with TRBJ2-1; 8 nucleotides agree with TRBD1. The ends lost 3 bases at V and 4 bases at J; junction bases unmatched: 5. Germline lookup yields CDR1 SGHTA and CDR2 FQGTGA. This CDR3 is built from 15 residues.

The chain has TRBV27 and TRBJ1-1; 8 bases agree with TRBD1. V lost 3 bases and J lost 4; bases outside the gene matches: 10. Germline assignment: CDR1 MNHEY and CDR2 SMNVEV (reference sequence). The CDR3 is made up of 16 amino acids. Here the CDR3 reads CASSFSKTGVGTEAFF. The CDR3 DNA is TGTGCCAGCAGTTTCTCAAAGACAGGGGTAGGCACTGAAGCTTTCTTT.

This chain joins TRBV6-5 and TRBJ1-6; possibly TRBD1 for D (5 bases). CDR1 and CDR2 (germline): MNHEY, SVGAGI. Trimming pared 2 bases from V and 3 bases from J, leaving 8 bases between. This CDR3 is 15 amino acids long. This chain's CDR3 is CASSYAGDYNSPLHF. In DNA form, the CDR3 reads TGTGCCAGCAGTTACGCGGGGGACTATAATTCACCCCTCCACTTT.

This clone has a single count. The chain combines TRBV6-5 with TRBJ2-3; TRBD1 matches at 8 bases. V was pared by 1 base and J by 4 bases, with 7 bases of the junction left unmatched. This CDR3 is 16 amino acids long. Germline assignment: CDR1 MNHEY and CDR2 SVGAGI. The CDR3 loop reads CASSYLGQGASDTQYF. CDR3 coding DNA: TGTGCCAGCAGTTACTTAGGTCAGGGGGCCTCAGATACGCAGTATTTT.

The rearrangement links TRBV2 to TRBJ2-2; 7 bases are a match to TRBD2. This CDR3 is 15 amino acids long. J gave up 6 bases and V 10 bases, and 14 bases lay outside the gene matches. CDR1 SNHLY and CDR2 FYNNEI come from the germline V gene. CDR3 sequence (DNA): TGTGCCACCCTTAGACTAGCCTCTAGAGCCGGGGAGCTGTTTTTT. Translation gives CATLRLASRAGELFF.